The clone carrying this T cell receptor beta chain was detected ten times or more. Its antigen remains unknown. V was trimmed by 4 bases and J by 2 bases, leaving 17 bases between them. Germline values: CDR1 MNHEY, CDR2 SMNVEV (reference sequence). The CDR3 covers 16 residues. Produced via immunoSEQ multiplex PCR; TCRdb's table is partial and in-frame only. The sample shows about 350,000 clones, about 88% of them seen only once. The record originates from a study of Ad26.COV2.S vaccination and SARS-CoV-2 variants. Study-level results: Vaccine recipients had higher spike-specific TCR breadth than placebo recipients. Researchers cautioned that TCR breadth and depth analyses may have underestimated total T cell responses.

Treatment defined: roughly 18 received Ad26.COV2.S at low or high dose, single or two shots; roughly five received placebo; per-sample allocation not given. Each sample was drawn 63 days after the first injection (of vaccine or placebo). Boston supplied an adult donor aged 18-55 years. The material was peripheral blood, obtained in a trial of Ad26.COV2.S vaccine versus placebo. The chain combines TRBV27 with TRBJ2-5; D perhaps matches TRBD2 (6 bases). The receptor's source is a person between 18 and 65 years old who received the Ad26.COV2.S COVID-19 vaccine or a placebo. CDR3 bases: TGTGCCAGCAGTTCCTATCACCTAGCGCCTCAAGAGACCCAGTACTTC. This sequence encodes CASSSYHLAPQETQYF.